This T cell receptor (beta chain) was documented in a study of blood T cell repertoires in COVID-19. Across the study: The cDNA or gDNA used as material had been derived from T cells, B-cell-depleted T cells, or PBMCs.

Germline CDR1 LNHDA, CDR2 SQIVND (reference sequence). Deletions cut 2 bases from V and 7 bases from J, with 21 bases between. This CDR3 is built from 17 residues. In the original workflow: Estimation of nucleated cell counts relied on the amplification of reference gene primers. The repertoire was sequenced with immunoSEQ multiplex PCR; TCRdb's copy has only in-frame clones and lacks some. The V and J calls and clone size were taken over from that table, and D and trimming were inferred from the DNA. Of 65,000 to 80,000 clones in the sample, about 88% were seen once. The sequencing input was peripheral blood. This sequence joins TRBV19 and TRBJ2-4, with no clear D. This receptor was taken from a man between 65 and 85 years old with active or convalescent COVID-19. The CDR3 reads CASSIPPAGQASNIQYF. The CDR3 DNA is TGTGCCAGTAGTATACCCCCGGCTGGGCAGGCCAGCAACATTCAGTACTTC. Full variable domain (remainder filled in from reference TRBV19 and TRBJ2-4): DGGITQSPKYLFRKEGQNVTLSCEQNLNHDAMYWYRQDPGQGLRLIYYSQIVNDFQKGDIAEGYSVSREKKESFPLTVTSAQKNPTAFYLCASSIPPAGQASNIQYFGAGTRLSVL.